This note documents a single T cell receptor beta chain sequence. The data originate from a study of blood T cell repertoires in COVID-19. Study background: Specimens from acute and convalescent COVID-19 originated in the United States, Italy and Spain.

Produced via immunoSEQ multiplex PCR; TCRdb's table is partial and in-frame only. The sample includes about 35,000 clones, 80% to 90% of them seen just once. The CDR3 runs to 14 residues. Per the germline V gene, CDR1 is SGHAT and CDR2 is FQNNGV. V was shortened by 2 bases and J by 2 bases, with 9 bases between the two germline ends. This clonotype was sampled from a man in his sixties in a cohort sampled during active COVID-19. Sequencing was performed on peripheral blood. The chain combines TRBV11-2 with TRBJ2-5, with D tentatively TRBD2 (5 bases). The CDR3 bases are TGTGCCAGCAGCTTATCGAGCGGTCAAGAGACCCAGTACTTC. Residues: CASSLSSGQETQYF.